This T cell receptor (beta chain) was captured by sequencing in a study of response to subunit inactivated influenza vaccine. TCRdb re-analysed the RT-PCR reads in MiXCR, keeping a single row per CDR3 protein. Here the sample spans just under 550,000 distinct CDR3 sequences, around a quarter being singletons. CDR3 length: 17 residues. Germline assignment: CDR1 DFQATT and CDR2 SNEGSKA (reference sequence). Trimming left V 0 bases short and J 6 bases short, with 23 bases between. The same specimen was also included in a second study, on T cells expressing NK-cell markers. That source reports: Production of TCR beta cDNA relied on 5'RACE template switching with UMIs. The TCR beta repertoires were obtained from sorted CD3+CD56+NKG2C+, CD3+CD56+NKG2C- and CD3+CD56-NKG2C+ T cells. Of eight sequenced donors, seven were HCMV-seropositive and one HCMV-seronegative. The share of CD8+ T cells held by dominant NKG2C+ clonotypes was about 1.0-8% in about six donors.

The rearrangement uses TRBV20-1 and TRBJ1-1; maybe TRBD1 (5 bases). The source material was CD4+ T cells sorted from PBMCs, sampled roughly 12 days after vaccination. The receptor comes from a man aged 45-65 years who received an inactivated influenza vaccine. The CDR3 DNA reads TGCAGTGCTAGAGATCATAGGCAGTGGGGGGGGACGGCTGAAGCTTTCTTT. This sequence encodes CSARDHRQWGGTAEAFF.